This record looks at one TCR beta chain sequence and its context. Its antigen is not identified. Library preparation followed earlier protocols using designated TCR primers. TCRdb reanalysed the PCR reads using MiXCR and keeps one entry per CDR3 protein. The profile shows over 550,000 distinct CDR3 sequences, about 25% of them singletons. The data were taken from a study of molecular identifiers for immune sequencing clone quantification. General study points: Clonotypes topping 20 RNA copies carried over 97% of effector molecules but under 1% of naive ones. Jurkat TCR RNA spiked in from one cell could reportedly be detected among 900,000 or so naive cells.

The CDR3 is 14 amino acids. V lost 8 bases and J lost 11; bases outside the gene matches: 13. Germline V gene sequence: CDR1 MNHEY, CDR2 SVGEGT. Input material: naive CD8+ T cells from blood, with Jurkat cell RNA spiked in. Subset here: FACS-sorted CD8+CD4-CCR7+CD45RA+ naive T cells. The receptor's source is a human donor in good health. Some libraries in this study had Jurkat cell RNA spiked in. The J gene is TRBJ1-1, the V gene TRBV6-2 or TRBV6-3; 11 bases fit TRBD1. In nucleotides, the CDR3 is TGTGCCAGCGAAACCCCCCGGGACAGGGGGGACGCTTTCTTT. Protein product: CASETPRDRGDAFF.